This TCR beta chain was identified during a study of blood T cells in healthy people across ages. Study findings and constraints: Naive T cell percentage and TCR beta diversity correlated strongly. There were more naive CD4+ cells and higher diversity in long-lived donors than in aged donors.

Through a sample-barcoded 5' primer and a J-beta primer mix, a second PCR was run for 7 to 11 cycles. Carrying 12 random nucleotides, a template-switch adaptor labeled each individual cDNA molecule. Via MiXCR, TCRdb re-called the 5' RACE reads, giving one row per CDR3 protein. The repertoire holds about 1.8 million distinct CDR3 sequences, with around 50% as singletons. This clonotype was picked up many times. Its target is not known. Germline CDR1 MNHEY, CDR2 SVGAGI. V shed 6 bases and J shed 1 base, with 10 bases lying between them. The CDR3 totals 14 residues. The clonotype comes from a woman aged 40 to 50 in good health. J is TRBJ2-4 and V is TRBV6-5; maybe TRBD2 (6 bases). The sample was blood. The CDR3 protein is CASSGGRAKNIQYF. The CDR3 DNA sequence: TGTGCCAGCAGCGGAGGGCGTGCCAAAAACATTCAGTACTTC.